This entry is about one T cell receptor beta chain. Clones were read by immunoSEQ multiplex PCR, and TCRdb kept only the in-frame ones, dropping some. The profile shows 250,000 to 300,000 clones, almost 85% of them singletons. These data come from a study of control samples from healthy donors and cancer patients. CDR1 ENHRY and CDR2 SYGVKD come from the germline V gene. Trimming removed 0 bases at V and 7 bases at J, with 10 bases between. This CDR3 spans 14 amino acids. The chain couples TRBV10-3 to TRBJ2-1; tentatively, D is TRBD2 (5 bases). The sequencing sample was made of PBMCs. This TCR derives from a woman aged 55-69 years with lung cancer. The CDR3 reads CAISESRVGNEQFF. For the CDR3, the DNA is TGTGCCATCAGTGAGTCGCGGGTCGGGAATGAGCAGTTCTTC.